The 25 T cell receptor beta chains below come from one sample, sequenced in a study of T-cell memory formation after mild COVID-19. TCRdb used MiXCR to reprocess the 5' RACE reads, holding one entry per CDR3 protein. The sample lists 250,000 to 300,000 distinct CDR3 sequences, roughly 17% occurring once. What was sequenced was PBMCs or a T cell subset sorted from them (not recorded which). These TCRs come from a man aged 18 to 30 who had mild COVID-19 (a few samples of this study predate the infection). Cell type and time point are not known.

The V call is TRBV5-6, the J call TRBJ1-2; tentative D call: TRBD1 (5 bases). CDR1 is SGHDT, CDR2 YYEEEE, per germline. The CDR3 runs 15 residues. V lost 4 bases, J lost 5 bases, and 18 bases lay in between. The CDR3 DNA is TGTGCCAGCAGCACCACCGGGGGGGGGAATTATGGCTACACCTTC. Encoded protein: CASSTTGGGNYGYTF.

This rearrangement joins TRBV28 to TRBJ1-2; weak D call: TRBD1 (5 bases). This CDR3 region has 16 residues. The germline gives CDR1 MDHEN, CDR2 SYDVKM. The germline V and J ends were trimmed by 3 bases and 4 bases, with 18 bases remaining between them. The CDR3 protein is CASSFLDTAYPYGYTF. The DNA for the CDR3 is TGTGCCAGCAGTTTCCTGGACACTGCCTACCCCTATGGCTACACCTTC.

In its sample, this clonotype was seen many times. The V and J genes are TRBV6-4 and TRBJ2-2; 9 bases map to TRBD2. This CDR3 is 15 amino acids long. J was trimmed by 4 bases and V by 0 bases; bases with no gene match: 0. The V gene's germline CDR1 is MRHNA and CDR2 SNTAGT. In nucleotides, the CDR3 is TGTGCCAGCAGTGACTCTAGCGGGGGCACCGGGGAGCTGTTTTTT. This sequence encodes CASSDSSGGTGELFF.

This clonotype appeared a few times. The chain links TRBV24-1 to TRBJ2-2, with D possibly matching TRBD1 (5 bases). Trimming took 5 bases from V and 4 from J, leaving 10 bases between them. The CDR3 runs to 14 residues. CDR1 and CDR2 (germline): KGHDR, SFDVKD. The CDR3 reads CATSGPRVTGELFF. In DNA form, the CDR3 reads TGTGCCACCAGTGGACCCAGGGTCACCGGGGAGCTGTTTTTT.

This clonotype was counted ten times or more. The gene calls are TRBV13 and TRBJ2-1; 11 nucleotides match TRBD2. The CDR3 has 17 amino acids. The junction had 8 bases not matched to a gene; V was cut back by 1 base and J by 6 bases. Germline CDR1 is PRHDT and CDR2 is FYEKMQ (reference sequence). The CDR3 coding sequence is TGTGCCAGCAGCTTAGAACTACTAGCGGGGGAAGGCAATGAGCAGTTCTTC. Translating gives CASSLELLAGEGNEQFF.

This clonotype was counted between two and nine times. This rearrangement joins TRBV11-3 to TRBJ2-1; 11 positions agree with TRBD2. The V gene's germline CDR1 is SGHNT and CDR2 YENEEA. CDR3 size: 15 residues. The J segment lost 6 bases and the V segment lost 3 bases, leaving 4 bases of the junction unmatched. The CDR3 spells CASSFSGGALNEQFF. CDR3 DNA sequence: TGTGCCAGCAGCTTTAGCGGGGGGGCGCTCAATGAGCAGTTCTTC.

This clonotype appeared a single time. The chain uses TRBV6-1 and TRBJ2-5; TRBD1 aligns across 9 bases. The CDR3 runs to 16 residues. The V segment lost 6 bases and the J segment 1 base; nucleotides outside the gene matches: 9. Per germline, CDR1 MNHNS and CDR2 SASEGT. The CDR3 loop is CASRVWDRAPQETQYF. CDR3 nucleotide sequence: TGTGCCAGCAGAGTTTGGGACAGGGCCCCCCAAGAGACCCAGTACTTC.

The rearrangement joins TRBV20-1 to TRBJ2-7; tentatively, D is TRBD1 or TRBD2 (5 bases each). CDR3 length equals 12 residues. In germline, CDR1 is DFQATT, CDR2 SNEGSKA (reference sequence). Between the trimmed V and J ends, which lost 3 bases and 5 bases, there was a span of 11 bases. The CDR3 DNA is TGCAGTGCTAGTCAGGGAGCAAACGAGCAGTACTTC. Protein: CSASQGANEQYF.

This clonotype occurred many times. This chain uses TRBV7-6 with TRBJ2-7, with D tentatively TRBD1 or TRBD2 (5 bases each). Looked up from germline, CDR1 is SGHVS and CDR2 is FNYEAQ. The V end was cut by 5 bases, the J end by 6 bases, with 14 bases between. CDR3 length: 13 residues. CDR3 in DNA: TGTGCCAGCAGCCCGATAACTGGGGGCGAGCAGTACTTC. This sequence encodes CASSPITGGEQYF.

This clonotype has just a few counts. The chain joins TRBV5-1 to TRBJ2-6, with D unclear. Trimming left V 4 bases short and J 0 bases short, with 11 bases between. Germline CDR1 is SGHRS and CDR2 is YFSETQ. This CDR3 comprises 16 residues. The DNA for the CDR3 is TGCGCCAGCAGCCCAAACCCCTCCTCTGGGGCCAACGTCCTGACTTTC. This sequence encodes CASSPNPSSGANVLTF. Combining the CDR3 with reference TRBV5-1 and TRBJ2-6 gives the whole variable domain KAGVTQTPRYLIKTRGQQVTLSCSPISGHRSVSWYQQTPGQGLQFLFEYFSETQRNKGNFPGRFSGRQFSNSRSEMNVSTLELGDSALYLCASSPNPSSGANVLTFGAGSRLTVL.

This chain uses TRBV6-5 with TRBJ2-5; 13 nucleotides align to TRBD2. In germline, CDR1 is MNHEY, CDR2 SVGAGI. The CDR3 has 16 amino acids. V trimming: 0 bases; J trimming: 5 bases; junction bases outside the gene matches: 3. CDR3 region: CASSYSRTSGGETQYF. For the CDR3, the DNA is TGTGCCAGCAGTTACTCCCGGACTAGCGGGGGTGAGACCCAGTACTTC.

This clonotype has just one count. The chain combines TRBV10-1 with TRBJ2-2; the D is unclear. CDR3 length equals 17 residues. The ends were cut back, 3 bases at V and 0 bases at J, with 14 bases in the middle. CDR1 is WNHNN, CDR2 SYGVQD, per germline (reference sequence). DNA of the CDR3: TGCGCCAGCAGTGATGTACGGTCGTTCGCGAACACCGGGGAGCTGTTTTTT. This gives the protein CASSDVRSFANTGELFF.

The V gene is TRBV9, the J gene TRBJ2-7, with D unresolved. This CDR3 is 14 amino acids long. CDR1 is SGDLS, CDR2 YYNGEE, per germline. V gave up 1 base and J gave up 2 bases, with 10 bases separating them. The CDR3 coding sequence is TGTGCCAGCAGCGTAACACCAGATACCTACGAGCAGTACTTC. It translates to CASSVTPDTYEQYF.

The rearrangement joins TRBV12-3 or TRBV12-4 to TRBJ1-3; possibly TRBD1 for D (5 bases). Trimming shortened V by 8 bases and J by 9 bases, and 17 bases separated the two germline ends. CDR3 size: 13 residues. For the CDR3, the DNA is TGTGCCAGCGCGGGAGTCGGGGGTATCACCATATATTTT. It yields the protein CASAGVGGITIYF.

The genes are TRBV6-2 or TRBV6-3 and TRBJ2-7; D ambiguous. Looked up from germline, CDR1 is MNHEY and CDR2 is SVGEGT. This CDR3 is built from 13 residues. V shed 5 bases and J shed 6 bases, with 14 bases lying between them. The CDR3 bases are TGTGCCAGCAGTCCAGACACCCTTGCCGAGCAGTACGTC. It translates to CASSPDTLAEQYV.

In its sample, this clonotype was seen a few times. The chain uses TRBV27 and TRBJ2-1; D is undetermined. CDR1 is MNHEY and CDR2 is SMNVEV in the germline V gene (reference sequence). The CDR3 contains 12 residues. V was clipped by 6 bases and J by 8 bases, with 11 bases between them. Here the CDR3 DNA reads TGTGCCAGCAGCCCCGGTAGGGATGAGCAGTTCTTC. This gives the protein CASSPGRDEQFF.

This clonotype appeared a few times. V is TRBV7-9 and J is TRBJ2-1; the D is unclear. This CDR3 is 14 amino acids long. The germline gives CDR1 SEHNR, CDR2 FQNEAQ (reference sequence). V lost 5 bases to trimming and J lost 7 bases, with 15 bases between them. In nucleotides, the CDR3 is TGTGCCAGCAGCCCACCTTTAGGGCGAAATGAGCAGTTCTTC. It encodes CASSPPLGRNEQFF. The full variable domain, its missing parts supplied by reference TRBV7-9 and TRBJ2-1, is DTGVSQNPRHKITKRGQNVTFRCDPISEHNRLYWYRQTLGQGPEFLTYFQNEAQLEKSRLLSDRFSAERPKGSFSTLEIQRTEQGDSAMYLCASSPPLGRNEQFFGPGTRLTVL.

The rearrangement uses TRBV18 and TRBJ2-3; 10 bases match TRBD2. CDR1 KGHSH and CDR2 LQKENI come from the germline V gene. This CDR3 contains 16 residues. Losses at the gene ends were 6 bases for V and 6 bases for J; bases not matched to a gene: 12. The DNA of the CDR3 is TGTGCCAGCTCCCCAAACCCTAGCGGGGGAGGGGATACGCAGTATTTT. Its translation: CASSPNPSGGGDTQYF.

The V call is TRBV2, the J call TRBJ2-5; 7 bases agree with TRBD2. Germline V gene data show CDR1 as SNHLY and CDR2 as FYNNEI. There are 12 residues in the CDR3. The V and J ends lost 9 bases and 7 bases, in that order; junction bases with no gene match: 8. The CDR3 region is CASTAGMATQYF. The CDR3 nucleotides are TGTGCCAGTACAGCGGGGATGGCGACCCAGTACTTC.

The sample holds a few counts of this clonotype. The chain combines TRBV7-3 with TRBJ2-2; a weak D match, TRBD1 (5 bases). This CDR3 has 15 amino acids. Germline loops: CDR1 SGHTA, CDR2 FQGTGA. With 5 bases removed from V and 2 bases from J, the gap between germline ends came to 12 bases. The CDR3 DNA reads TGTGCCAGCAGCCAGGGCCAATTTAACACCGGGGAGCTGTTTTTT. It codes for CASSQGQFNTGELFF.

This clonotype came up a few times. The chain links TRBV20-1 to TRBJ2-1; 10 bases fit TRBD2. The CDR3 is 15 residues long. The V gene end was trimmed by 1 base and the J gene end by 10 bases; junction bases not matched to a gene: 10. Germline CDR1 is DFQATT and CDR2 is SNEGSKA (reference sequence). The CDR3 bases are TGCAGTGCTAGAGTATCCAGTCTAGCGGGGGTCGAGCAGTTCTTC. This codes for CSARVSSLAGVEQFF.

The chain combines TRBV29-1 with TRBJ2-1, with 8 bases matching TRBD2. The germline CDR1 and CDR2 sequences are SQVTM and ANQGSEA. With V trimmed by 6 bases and J by 7 bases, 8 bases remained unmatched. The CDR3 contains 13 residues. CDR3 in amino acids: CSVSGGRVNEQFF. CDR3 sequence (DNA): TGCAGCGTGTCGGGGGGGAGGGTTAATGAGCAGTTCTTC.

The rearrangement joins TRBV11-2 to TRBJ1-4; no firm D call. Germline values: CDR1 SGHAT, CDR2 FQNNGV. This CDR3 spans 14 amino acids. Deletions cut 3 bases from V and 7 bases from J, with 12 bases between. The CDR3 sequence: CASSFAWTGEKLFF. CDR3 sequence (DNA): TGTGCCAGCAGCTTCGCCTGGACCGGTGAAAAACTGTTTTTT. The whole variable domain, remainder taken from reference TRBV11-2 and TRBJ1-4, is EAGVAQSPRYKIIEKRQSVAFWCNPISGHATLYWYQQILGQGPKLLIQFQNNGVVDDSQLPKDRFSAERLKGVDSTLKIQPAKLEDSAVYLCASSFAWTGEKLFFGSGTQLSVL.

This clonotype was observed a handful of times. The rearrangement links TRBV5-1 to TRBJ1-1; D gene ambiguous. This CDR3 has 16 amino acids. V shed 4 bases and J shed 2 bases, with 18 bases lying between them. Looked up from germline, CDR1 is SGHRS and CDR2 is YFSETQ. The CDR3 coding sequence is TGCGCCAGCAGCGACGGATGGGAATTCCCTAACACTGAAGCTTTCTTT. Translating gives CASSDGWEFPNTEAFF.

The rearrangement uses TRBV11-1 and TRBJ1-1; 9 bases map to TRBD1. V was pared by 6 bases and J by 4 bases, with 6 bases of the junction left unmatched. Germline assignment: CDR1 SGHAT and CDR2 FQDESV (reference sequence). The CDR3 contains 14 residues. The CDR3 coding sequence is TGTGCCAGCAGGACGGACAGGGGAGCCACTGAAGCTTTCTTT. Its translation is CASRTDRGATEAFF. The variable domain in full, completed from reference TRBV11-1 and TRBJ1-1, reads EAEVAQSPRYKITEKSQAVAFWCDPISGHATLYWYRQILGQGPELLVQFQDESVVDDSQLPKDRFSAERLKGVDSTLKIQPAELGDSAMYLCASRTDRGATEAFFGQGTRLTVV.